This T cell receptor (beta chain) appears in the sequencing data of a study of CD8 T cells in ankylosing spondylitis. Quantitative molecular-barcoded 5'-RACE generated the TCR beta libraries. Each CDR3 protein gets one entry after TCRdb re-called the 5' RACE reads with MiXCR. In the table there are under 250,000 distinct CDR3 sequences, roughly a tenth of which are singletons. Trimming pared 0 bases from V and 4 bases from J, leaving 11 bases between. Looked up from germline, CDR1 is SGHKS and CDR2 is YYEKEE (reference sequence). The CDR3 length is 14 residues. The study's findings and limits: Disease-linked clones reportedly showed significant enrichment in matched ankylosing spondylitis synovial fluid. A motif in TCR beta, a set of 8 or 9 highly homologous variants, appeared characteristic of ankylosing spondylitis blood.

This clonotype was observed many times. Its antigen is not known. Source material: blood, either unsorted or a sorted T cell fraction (not recorded which). The sequence derives from a male donor with ankylosing spondylitis or in good health (not recorded which). This chain uses TRBV5-5 with TRBJ2-7; D unclear. The CDR3, as DNA: TGTGCCAGCAGCTTGGGGGCGGAAGAGTACGAGCAGTACTTC. Amino acids: CASSLGAEEYEQYF.